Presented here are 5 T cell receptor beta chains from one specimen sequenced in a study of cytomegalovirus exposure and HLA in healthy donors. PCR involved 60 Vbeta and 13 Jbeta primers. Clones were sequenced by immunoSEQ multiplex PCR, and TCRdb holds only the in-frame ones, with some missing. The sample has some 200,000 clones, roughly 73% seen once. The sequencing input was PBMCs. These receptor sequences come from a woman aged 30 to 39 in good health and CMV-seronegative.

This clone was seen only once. The CDR3 region is CASSVNRANTEAFF. The CDR3 coding sequence is TGCGCCAGCAGTGTTAACAGGGCGAACACTGAAGCTTTCTTT. The chain employs TRBV10-1 and TRBJ1-1; maybe TRBD1 (6 bases). Per germline, CDR1 WNHNN and CDR2 SYGVQD (reference sequence). Trimming took 4 bases from V and 1 from J, leaving 10 bases between them. The CDR3 is 14 amino acids.

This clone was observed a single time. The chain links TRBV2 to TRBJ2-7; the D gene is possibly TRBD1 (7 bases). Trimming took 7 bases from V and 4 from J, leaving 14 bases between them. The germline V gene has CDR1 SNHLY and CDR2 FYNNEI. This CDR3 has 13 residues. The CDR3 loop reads CASNAQGGYEQYF. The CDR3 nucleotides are TGTGCCAGCAATGCCCAGGGGGGATACGAGCAGTACTTC.

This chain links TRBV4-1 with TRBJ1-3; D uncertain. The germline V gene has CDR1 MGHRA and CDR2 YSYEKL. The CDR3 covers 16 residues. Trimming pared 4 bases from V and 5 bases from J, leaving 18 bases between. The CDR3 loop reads CASSPETGRRRNTIYF. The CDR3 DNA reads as TGCGCCAGCAGCCCAGAGACGGGTCGACGACGAAACACCATATATTTT.

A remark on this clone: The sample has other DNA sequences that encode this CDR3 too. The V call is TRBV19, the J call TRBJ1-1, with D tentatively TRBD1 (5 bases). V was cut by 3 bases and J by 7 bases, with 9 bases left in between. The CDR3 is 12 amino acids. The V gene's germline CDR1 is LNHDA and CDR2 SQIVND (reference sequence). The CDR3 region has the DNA TGTGCCAGTAGTATTCGAACAGGTGAAGCTTTCTTT. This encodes CASSIRTGEAFF.

CDR3 nucleotides: TGCGCCAGCAGTCTTACCCCGCGGGACAGGGAACCTGTAATCGGCTACACCTTC. The encoded protein is CASSLTPRDREPVIGYTF. The chain employs TRBV23-1 and TRBJ1-2; 9 positions match TRBD1. TRBV23-1 is assigned to the ORF class and has an uncertain function. The ends lost 4 bases at V and 8 bases at J; junction bases unmatched: 20. The CDR3 consists of 18 residues.